This T cell receptor (beta chain) was observed in a study of blood T cell repertoires in COVID-19. Study details: From the United States, Italy and Spain came samples of acute and convalescent COVID-19. PBMCs, B-cell-depleted T cells, or T cells provided the cDNA or gDNA that made up the material.

CDR1 LGHDT and CDR2 YNNKEL come from the germline V gene (reference sequence). The CDR3 contains 19 residues. V lost 4 bases and J lost 2; bases outside the gene matches: 16. Authors' analysis steps: Nucleated cell counts were estimated from reference gene primer amplification. Profiled with immunoSEQ multiplex PCR; TCRdb holds only in-frame clones, not every one. V and J calls and clone size are those listed in that table; D and trimming were worked out from the DNA. The repertoire consists of some 190,000 clones, with approximately 80% occurring once and the leading ten covering less than 20%. The sample taken for sequencing was peripheral blood. The J gene is TRBJ2-3, the V gene TRBV3-1 (or the pseudogene TRBV3-2); 9 bases are a match to TRBD2. The sequence derives from a human donor in a cohort sampled during active COVID-19. DNA of the CDR3: TGTGCCAGCAGCCGGACCTTAATGTCGACTAGCGGCCCCACAGATACGCAGTATTTT. Protein: CASSRTLMSTSGPTDTQYF.